This TCR beta chain was sequenced for a study of T cell repertoires in cytomegalovirus infection. Overall study: CMV infection together with matching HLA type was indicated by public TCR beta signatures.

V was trimmed by 0 bases and J by 0 bases, leaving 9 bases between them. CDR1 is SGHRS, CDR2 YFSETQ, per germline. The CDR3 has 15 residues. Study-level findings and limits: Cumulative public TCR beta family frequency identified CMV carriers with the relevant HLA. HLA-C-restricted CMV-specific TCR beta clonotypes prevailed in the ex vivo response.

TCRdb re-analysed the reads in MiXCR, keeping a single row per CDR3 protein. In the table there are roughly 280,000 distinct CDR3 sequences, about 20% of which are singletons. Turning to this clonotype: Its matching antigen is unknown.

This clonotype originated in a human donor in good health (CMV status not recorded). Some clones in this sample may be carry-over from other donors' samples. This chain joins TRBV5-1 and TRBJ2-5; tentatively, D is TRBD1 or TRBD2 (5 bases each). Sequenced here: cultured PBMCs, sampled from culture after CMV antigen stimulation. CDR3 in amino acids: CASSLEGRHQETQYF. The DNA for the CDR3 is TGCGCCAGCAGCTTGGAGGGACGGCACCAAGAGACCCAGTACTTC.